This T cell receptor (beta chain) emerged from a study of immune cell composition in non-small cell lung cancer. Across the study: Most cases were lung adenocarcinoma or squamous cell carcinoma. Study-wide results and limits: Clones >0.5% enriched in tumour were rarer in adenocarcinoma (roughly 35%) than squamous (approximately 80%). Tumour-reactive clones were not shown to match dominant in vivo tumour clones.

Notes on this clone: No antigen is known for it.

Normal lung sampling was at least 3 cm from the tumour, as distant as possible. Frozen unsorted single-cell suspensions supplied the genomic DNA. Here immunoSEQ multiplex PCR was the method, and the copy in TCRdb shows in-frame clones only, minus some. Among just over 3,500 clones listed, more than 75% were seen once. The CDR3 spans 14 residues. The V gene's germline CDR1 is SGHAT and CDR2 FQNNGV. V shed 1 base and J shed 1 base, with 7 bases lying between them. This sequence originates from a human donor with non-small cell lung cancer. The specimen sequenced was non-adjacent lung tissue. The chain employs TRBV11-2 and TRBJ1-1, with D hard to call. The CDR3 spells CASSLVRENTEAFF. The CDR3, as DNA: TGTGCCAGCAGCTTAGTCCGGGAGAACACTGAAGCTTTCTTT.